This T cell receptor beta chain originates from a study of graft-versus-host responses after intestinal transplantation. Study overall: Among the recipients, transplants were multivisceral, liver-intestinal, or isolated intestinal. Recipients uniformly received anti-thymocyte globulin induction, followed by tacrolimus and steroids for approximately 3 years.

Whole-study results and caveats: Early post-transplant HvG declines tracked with peak circulating GvH clone levels. Some GvH clones were seen earlier in gut or blood, suggesting intestinal origin.

Concerning this clone itself: The antigen is unknown.

The CDR3 has 17 residues. The germline gives CDR1 SGHRS, CDR2 YFSETQ. V shed 0 bases, J shed 3 bases, and the junction held 4 bases outside the gene matches. Sequencing used immunoSEQ multiplex PCR; TCRdb keeps in-frame clones, though not all of them. The sample has 130,000 or so clones, around 90% seen once. The rearrangement joins TRBV5-1 to TRBJ2-3; 13 bases match TRBD2. The receptor comes from a human donor who received an intestinal transplant. The material was unstimulated CD4+ T cells sorted from spleen or lymph node cells, obtained before intestinal transplant. CDR3 amino acids: CASSLAGLAGATDTQYF. The CDR3 DNA reads TGCGCCAGCAGCTTGGCCGGACTAGCGGGGGCAACAGATACGCAGTATTTT.